This TCR beta chain was identified during a study of low-dose radiotherapy and immunotherapy resistance in tumors. Study-level background: Every 2 weeks, cohort 1 got 0.5 Gy, reaching 6.5 Gy to the planning target volume. The treatment that patients received was intravenous nivolumab 240 mg every two weeks plus ipilimumab 1 mg/kg every six weeks.

The CDR3 consists of 18 residues. Losses at the gene ends were 4 bases for V and 1 base for J; bases not matched to a gene: 15. Germline-derived CDR1 and CDR2 are SGHTA and FQGTGA. Time point meaning: before trial treatment. Primers targeting TRAV and TRBV primed first-strand cDNA, covering alpha and beta chains. TCR amplification involved about 19 PCR cycles with a constant-region primer and V-primer adapter. In vitro transcription amplified the mRNA that had been isolated. Using its own MiXCR run on the reads, TCRdb lists one record per CDR3 protein. The data show about 64,000 distinct CDR3 sequences, with about 30% seen just once and 5.5% to 8% held by the top ten.

The source was PBMCs, collected before treatment. V is TRBV7-3 and J is TRBJ2-5; TRBD2 matches 7 bases. The sequence was collected from a male donor with rectosigmoid adenocarcinoma. The CDR3 coding sequence is TGTGCCAGCAGCTGGAGACTAGCCCCCGGCGGGGTCCAAGAGACCCAGTACTTC. Translating it yields CASSWRLAPGGVQETQYF.